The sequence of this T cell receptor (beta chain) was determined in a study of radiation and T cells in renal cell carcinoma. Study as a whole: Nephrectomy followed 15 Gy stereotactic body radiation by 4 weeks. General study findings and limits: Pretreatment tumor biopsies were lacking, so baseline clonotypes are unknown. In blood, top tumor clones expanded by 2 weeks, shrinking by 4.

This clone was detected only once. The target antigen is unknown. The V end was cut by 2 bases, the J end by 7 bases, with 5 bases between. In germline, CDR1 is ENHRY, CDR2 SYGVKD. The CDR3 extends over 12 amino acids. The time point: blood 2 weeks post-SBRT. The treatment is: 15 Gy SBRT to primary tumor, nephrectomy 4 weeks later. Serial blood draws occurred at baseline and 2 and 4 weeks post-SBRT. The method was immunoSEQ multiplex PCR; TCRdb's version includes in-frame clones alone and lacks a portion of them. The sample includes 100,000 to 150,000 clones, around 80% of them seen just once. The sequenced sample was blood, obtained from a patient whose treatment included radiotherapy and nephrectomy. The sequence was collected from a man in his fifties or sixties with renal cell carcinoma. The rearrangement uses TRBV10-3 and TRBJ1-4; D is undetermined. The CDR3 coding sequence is TGTGCCATCAGTGAGGGTCGTGAAAAACTGTTTTTT. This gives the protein CAISEGREKLFF.